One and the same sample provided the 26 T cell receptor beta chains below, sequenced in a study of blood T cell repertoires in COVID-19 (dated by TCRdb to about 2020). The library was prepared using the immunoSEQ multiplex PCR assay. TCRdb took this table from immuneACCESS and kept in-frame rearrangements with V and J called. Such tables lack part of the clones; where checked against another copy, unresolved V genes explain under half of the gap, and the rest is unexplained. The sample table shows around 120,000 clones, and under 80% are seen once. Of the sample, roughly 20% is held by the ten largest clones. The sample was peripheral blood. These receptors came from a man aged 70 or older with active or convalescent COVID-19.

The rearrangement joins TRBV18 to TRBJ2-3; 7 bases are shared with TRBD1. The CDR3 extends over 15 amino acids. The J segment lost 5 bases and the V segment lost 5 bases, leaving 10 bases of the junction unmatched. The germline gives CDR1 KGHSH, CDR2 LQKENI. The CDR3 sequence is CASSTPSRDRDTQYF. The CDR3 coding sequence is TGTGCCAGCTCAACTCCGTCCCGGGACAGAGATACGCAGTATTTT.

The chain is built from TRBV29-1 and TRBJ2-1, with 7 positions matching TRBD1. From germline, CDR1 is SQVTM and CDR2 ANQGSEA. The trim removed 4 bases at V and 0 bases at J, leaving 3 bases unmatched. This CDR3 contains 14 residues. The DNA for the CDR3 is TGCAGCGTTGGAGGGGGCGCCTCCTACAATGAGCAGTTCTTC. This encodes CSVGGGASYNEQFF.

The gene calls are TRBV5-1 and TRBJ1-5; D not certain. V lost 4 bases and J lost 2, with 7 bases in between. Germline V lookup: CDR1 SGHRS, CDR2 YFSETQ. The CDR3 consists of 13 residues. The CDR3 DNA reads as TGCGCCAGCAGCATTTCAGGCAATCAGCCCCAGCATTTT. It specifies CASSISGNQPQHF. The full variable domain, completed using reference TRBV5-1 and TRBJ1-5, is KAGVTQTPRYLIKTRGQQVTLSCSPISGHRSVSWYQQTPGQGLQFLFEYFSETQRNKGNFPGRFSGRQFSNSRSEMNVSTLELGDSALYLCASSISGNQPQHFGDGTRLSIL.

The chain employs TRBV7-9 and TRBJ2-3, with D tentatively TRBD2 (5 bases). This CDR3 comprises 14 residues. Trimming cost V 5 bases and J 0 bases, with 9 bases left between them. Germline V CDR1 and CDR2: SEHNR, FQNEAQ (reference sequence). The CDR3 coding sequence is TGTGCCAGCAGCCCCCCGGGGAGCACAGATACGCAGTATTTT. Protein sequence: CASSPPGSTDTQYF.

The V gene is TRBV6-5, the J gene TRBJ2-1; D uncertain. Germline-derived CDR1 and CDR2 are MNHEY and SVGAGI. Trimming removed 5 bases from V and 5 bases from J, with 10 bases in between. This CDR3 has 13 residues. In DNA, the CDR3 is TGTGCCAGCAGTACCAACACCGACAATGAGCAGTTCTTC. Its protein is CASSTNTDNEQFF.

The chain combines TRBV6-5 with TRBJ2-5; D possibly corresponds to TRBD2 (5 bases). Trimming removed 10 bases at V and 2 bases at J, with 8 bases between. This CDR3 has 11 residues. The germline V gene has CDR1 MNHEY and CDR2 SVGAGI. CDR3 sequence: CATGLQETQYF. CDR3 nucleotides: TGTGCCACCGGACTGCAAGAGACCCAGTACTTC.

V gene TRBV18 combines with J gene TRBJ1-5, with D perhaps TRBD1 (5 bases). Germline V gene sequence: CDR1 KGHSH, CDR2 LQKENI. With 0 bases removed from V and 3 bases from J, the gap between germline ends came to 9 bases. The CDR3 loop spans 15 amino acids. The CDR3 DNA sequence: TGTGCCAGCTCACCACCCCTAGGGGCCAATCAGCCCCAGCATTTT. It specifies CASSPPLGANQPQHF.

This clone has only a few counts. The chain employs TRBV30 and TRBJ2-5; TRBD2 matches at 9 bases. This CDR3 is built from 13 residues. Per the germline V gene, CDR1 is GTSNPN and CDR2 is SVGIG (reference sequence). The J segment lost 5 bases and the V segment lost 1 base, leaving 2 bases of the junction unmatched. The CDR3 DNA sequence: TGTGCCTGGAGTGACGGACTAGCGGAGACCCAGTACTTC. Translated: CAWSDGLAETQYF. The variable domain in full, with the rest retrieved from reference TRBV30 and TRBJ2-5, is SQTIHQWPATLVQPVGSPLSLECTVEGTSNPNLYWYRQAAGRGLQLLFYSVGIGQISSEVPQNLSASRPQDRQFILSSKKLLLSDSGFYLCAWSDGLAETQYFGPGTRLLVL.

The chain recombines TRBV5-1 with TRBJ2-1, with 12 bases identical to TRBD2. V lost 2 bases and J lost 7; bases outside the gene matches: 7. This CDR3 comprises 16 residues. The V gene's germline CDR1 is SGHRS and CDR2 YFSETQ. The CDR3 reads CASSFPGLAGTNEQFF. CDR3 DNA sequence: TGCGCCAGCAGCTTTCCAGGACTAGCGGGAACGAATGAGCAGTTCTTC.

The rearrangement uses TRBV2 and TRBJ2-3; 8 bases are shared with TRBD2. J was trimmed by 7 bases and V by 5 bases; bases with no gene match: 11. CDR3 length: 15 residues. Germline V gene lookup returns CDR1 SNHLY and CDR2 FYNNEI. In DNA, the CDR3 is TGTGCCAGCAGTCAATTAGCGGGAATCCAGAATACGCAGTATTTT. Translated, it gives CASSQLAGIQNTQYF.

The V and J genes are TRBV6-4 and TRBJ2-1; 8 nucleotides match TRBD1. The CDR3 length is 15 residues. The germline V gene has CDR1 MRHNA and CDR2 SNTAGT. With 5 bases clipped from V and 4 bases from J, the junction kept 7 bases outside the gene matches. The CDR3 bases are TGTGCCAGCAGTACACGGACAGGGCTGTACAATGAGCAGTTCTTC. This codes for CASSTRTGLYNEQFF.

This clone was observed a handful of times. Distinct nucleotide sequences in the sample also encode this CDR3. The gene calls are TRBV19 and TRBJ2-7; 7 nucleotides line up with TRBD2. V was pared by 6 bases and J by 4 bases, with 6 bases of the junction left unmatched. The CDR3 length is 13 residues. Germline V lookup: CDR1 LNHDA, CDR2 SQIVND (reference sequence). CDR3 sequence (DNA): TGTGCCAGTAGCCCGGGACTATCTTACGAGCAGTACTTC. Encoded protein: CASSPGLSYEQYF.

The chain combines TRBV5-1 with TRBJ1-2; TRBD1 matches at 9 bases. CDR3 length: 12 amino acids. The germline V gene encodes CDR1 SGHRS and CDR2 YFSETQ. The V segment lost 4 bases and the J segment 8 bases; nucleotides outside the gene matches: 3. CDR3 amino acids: CASSGTGSGYTF. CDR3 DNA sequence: TGCGCCAGCAGCGGGACAGGGAGCGGCTACACCTTC.

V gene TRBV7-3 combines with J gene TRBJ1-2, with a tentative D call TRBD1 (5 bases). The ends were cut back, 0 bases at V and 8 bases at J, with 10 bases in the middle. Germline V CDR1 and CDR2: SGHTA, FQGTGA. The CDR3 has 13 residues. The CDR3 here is CASSLTQGGGYTF. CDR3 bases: TGTGCCAGCAGCTTAACGCAGGGAGGAGGCTACACCTTC.

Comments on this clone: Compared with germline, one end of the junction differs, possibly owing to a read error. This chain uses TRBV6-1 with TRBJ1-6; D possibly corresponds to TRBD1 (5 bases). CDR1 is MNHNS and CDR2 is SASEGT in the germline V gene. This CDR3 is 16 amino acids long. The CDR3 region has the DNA TGTGCCAGCAGTGAAGATGCCGACAGTTATAGTTCACCCCTCCACTTT. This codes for CASSEDADSYSSPLHF.

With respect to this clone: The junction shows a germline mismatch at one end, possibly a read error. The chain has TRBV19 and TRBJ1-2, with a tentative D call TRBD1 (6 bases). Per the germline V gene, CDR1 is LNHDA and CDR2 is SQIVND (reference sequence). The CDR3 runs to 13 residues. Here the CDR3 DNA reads TGTGTCAGTAGTACCACAGGGAACTATGGCTACACCTTC. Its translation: CVSSTTGNYGYTF.

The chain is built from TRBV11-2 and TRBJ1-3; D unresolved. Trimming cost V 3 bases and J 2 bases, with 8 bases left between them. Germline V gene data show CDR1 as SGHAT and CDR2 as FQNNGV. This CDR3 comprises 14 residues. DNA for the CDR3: TGTGCCAGCAGCTTTATGGGAGCTGGAAACACCATATATTTT. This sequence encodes CASSFMGAGNTIYF.

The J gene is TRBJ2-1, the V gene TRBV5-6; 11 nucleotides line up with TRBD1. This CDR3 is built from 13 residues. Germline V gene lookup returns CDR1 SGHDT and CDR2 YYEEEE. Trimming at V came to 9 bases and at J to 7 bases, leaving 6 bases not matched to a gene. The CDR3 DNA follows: TGTGCCACCGGGACAGGGGGATGGAATGAGCAGTTCTTC. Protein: CATGTGGWNEQFF.

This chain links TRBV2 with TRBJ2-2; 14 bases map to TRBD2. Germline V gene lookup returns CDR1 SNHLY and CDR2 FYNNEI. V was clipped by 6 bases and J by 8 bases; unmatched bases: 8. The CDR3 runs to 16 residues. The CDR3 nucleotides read TGTGCCAGCAGCTACGGGACTAGCGGGAGTAGGGGGGAGCTGTTTTTT. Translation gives CASSYGTSGSRGELFF.

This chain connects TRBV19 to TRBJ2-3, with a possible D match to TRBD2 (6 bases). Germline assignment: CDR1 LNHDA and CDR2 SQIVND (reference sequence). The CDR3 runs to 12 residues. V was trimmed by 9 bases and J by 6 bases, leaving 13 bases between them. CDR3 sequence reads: CASGSFSDTQYF. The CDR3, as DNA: TGTGCCAGCGGGAGTTTCTCTGATACGCAGTATTTT. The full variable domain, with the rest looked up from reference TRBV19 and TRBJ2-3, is DGGITQSPKYLFRKEGQNVTLSCEQNLNHDAMYWYRQDPGQGLRLIYYSQIVNDFQKGDIAEGYSVSREKKESFPLTVTSAQKNPTAFYLCASGSFSDTQYFGPGTRLTVL.

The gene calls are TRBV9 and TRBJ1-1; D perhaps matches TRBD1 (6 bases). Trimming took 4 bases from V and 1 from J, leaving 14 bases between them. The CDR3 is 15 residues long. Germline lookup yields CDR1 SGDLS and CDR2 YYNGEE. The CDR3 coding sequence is TGTGCCAGCAGCATCAGTGGGACACAGAACACTGAAGCTTTCTTT. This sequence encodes CASSISGTQNTEAFF.

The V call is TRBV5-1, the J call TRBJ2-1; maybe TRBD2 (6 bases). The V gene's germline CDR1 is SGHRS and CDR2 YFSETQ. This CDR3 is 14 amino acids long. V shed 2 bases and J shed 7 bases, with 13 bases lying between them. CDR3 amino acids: CASSFGSEDNEQFF. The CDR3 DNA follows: TGCGCCAGCAGCTTCGGGAGTGAGGATAATGAGCAGTTCTTC.

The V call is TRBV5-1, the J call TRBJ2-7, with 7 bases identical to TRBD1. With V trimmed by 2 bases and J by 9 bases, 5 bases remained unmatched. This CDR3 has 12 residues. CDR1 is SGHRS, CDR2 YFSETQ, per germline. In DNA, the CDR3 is TGCGCCAGCAGCTTAAACAGGGGTGGGCAGTACTTC. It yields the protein CASSLNRGGQYF.

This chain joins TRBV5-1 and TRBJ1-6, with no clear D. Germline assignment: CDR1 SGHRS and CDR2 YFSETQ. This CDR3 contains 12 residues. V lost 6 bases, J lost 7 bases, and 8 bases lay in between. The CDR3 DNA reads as TGCGCCAGCAAATTAGAGAATTCACCCCTCCACTTT. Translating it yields CASKLENSPLHF.

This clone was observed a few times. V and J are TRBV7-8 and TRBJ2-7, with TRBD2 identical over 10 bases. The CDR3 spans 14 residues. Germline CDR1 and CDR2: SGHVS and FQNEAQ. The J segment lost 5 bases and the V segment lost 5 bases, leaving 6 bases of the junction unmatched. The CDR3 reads CASSPPGLAHEQYF. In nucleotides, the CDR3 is TGTGCCAGCAGCCCCCCGGGACTAGCGCACGAGCAGTACTTC.

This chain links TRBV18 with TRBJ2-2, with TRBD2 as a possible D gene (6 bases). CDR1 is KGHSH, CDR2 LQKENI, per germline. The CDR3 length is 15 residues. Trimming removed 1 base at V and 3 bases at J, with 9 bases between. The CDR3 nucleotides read TGTGCCAGCTCACCACGGGGGGAATACACCGGGGAGCTGTTTTTT. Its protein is CASSPRGEYTGELFF.